The 21 T cell receptor beta chains listed next were all sequenced from one sample in a study of blood T cells in healthy people across ages. Using a J-beta primer mix together with a sample-barcoded 5' primer, a second PCR was run for about 6 to 11 cycles. TCRdb ran MiXCR on the 5' RACE reads and lists one entry per CDR3 protein. The data show about 930,000 distinct CDR3 sequences, 25% to 30% seen once. The data also belong to a second study, concerning T cells of mothers and their children.

Sequencing used blood. Receptor source: a woman between 35 and 50 years old in good health.

This clonotype was detected ten times or more. The V and J genes are TRBV20-1 and TRBJ2-7; 8 nucleotides agree with TRBD1. V gave up 6 bases and J gave up 0 bases; unmatched junction bases: 10. Germline loops: CDR1 DFQATT, CDR2 SNEGSKA (reference sequence). The CDR3 extends over 15 amino acids. CDR3 residues: CSADGQGTFSYEQYF. The DNA of the CDR3 is TGCAGTGCCGATGGACAGGGAACGTTCTCCTACGAGCAGTACTTC.

Concerning this clonotype: This may stem from a read error, because a much larger clone lies one nucleotide away. The V call is TRBV29-1, the J call TRBJ2-4; TRBD1 matches 10 bases. This CDR3 is 15 amino acids long. CDR1 and CDR2 (germline): SQVTM, ANQGSEA. The V gene end was trimmed by 6 bases and the J gene end by 13 bases; junction bases not matched to a gene: 18. CDR3 DNA sequence: TGCAGCGTCGTAATTGACAGGGGGCGCGGTAATGAGCAGTACTTC. Translating it yields CSVVIDRGRGNEQYF.

V gene TRBV28 combines with J gene TRBJ2-3; D may correspond to TRBD1 or TRBD2 (7 bases each). V shed 6 bases and J shed 4 bases, with 38 bases lying between them. CDR1 and CDR2 (germline): MDHEN, SYDVKM. The CDR3 spans 22 residues. The CDR3 loop is CASRSSAGQGGSQWHYADTQYF. The DNA for the CDR3 is TGTGCCAGCAGGTCATCGGCCGGCCAGGGGGGGTCCCAGTGGCATTACGCAGATACGCAGTATTTT.

This clonotype has only one observation. The CDR3 carries no conserved terminal phenylalanine or tryptophan, so it likely arises from a read error. This sequence joins TRBV7-9 and TRBJ2-7; D is perhaps TRBD2 (6 bases). With 5 bases removed from V and 3 bases from J, the gap between germline ends came to 17 bases. Germline CDR1 reads SEHNR; CDR2 reads FQNEAQ (reference sequence). This CDR3 spans 15 amino acids. DNA for the CDR3: TGTGCCAGCAGCCCATTGGTGGGAGGTGGCTACGAGCAGTACTGC. Translated: CASSPLVGGGYEQYC.

This clonotype was detected ten times or more. The chain uses TRBV5-1 and TRBJ2-4; possibly TRBD1 or TRBD2 for D (6 bases each). This CDR3 has 14 amino acids. V was trimmed by 4 bases and J by 7 bases, leaving 15 bases between them. Per germline, CDR1 SGHRS and CDR2 YFSETQ. The DNA for the CDR3 is TGCGCCAGCAGCCCACAGGGACGGGAGAACATTCAGTACTTC. It yields the protein CASSPQGRENIQYF.

This clonotype was counted a few times. The chain has TRBV15 and TRBJ2-3; TRBD2 aligns across 9 bases. After removal of 5 bases from V and 3 bases from J, the junction contained 3 bases not matched to a gene. The germline V gene has CDR1 LNHNV and CDR2 YYDKDF (reference sequence). The CDR3 totals 14 residues. The CDR3 sequence is CATSGGGDTDTQYF. The CDR3 DNA follows: TGTGCCACCAGCGGCGGGGGGGATACAGATACGCAGTATTTT.

This clonotype was seen a few times. This rearrangement joins TRBV6-5 to TRBJ1-6, with D uncertain. The germline CDR1 and CDR2 sequences are MNHEY and SVGAGI. This CDR3 has 13 residues. V lost 6 bases and J 5 bases, leaving 8 bases between the germline ends. For the CDR3, the DNA is TGTGCCAGCAGGCGGGTTCATAATTCACCCCTCCACTTT. Amino acid sequence: CASRRVHNSPLHF.

A single count supports this clonotype. A read error is possible here, since a much larger clone lies one base away. V and J are TRBV27 and TRBJ2-1; D is undetermined. The CDR3 contains 13 residues. V lost 4 bases to trimming and J lost 10 bases, with 14 bases between them. Germline CDR1 and CDR2: MNHEY and SMNVEV (reference sequence). Here the CDR3 reads CASSSPGPYEQFF. In nucleotides, the CDR3 is TGTGCCAGCAGTTCCCCGGGCCCCTACGAGCAGTTCTTC.

This clonotype has a handful of counts. V and J are TRBV28 and TRBJ2-6; 8 bases align to TRBD1. CDR3 length: 16 residues. Germline V gene data show CDR1 as MDHEN and CDR2 as SYDVKM. With 8 bases clipped from V and 1 base from J, the junction kept 7 bases outside the gene matches. Here the CDR3 DNA reads TGTGCCAGCCGATCTAGGGACAGGTCTGGGGCCAACGTCCTGACTTTC. This translates into CASRSRDRSGANVLTF.

CDR3 in DNA: TGTGCCAGCTCACGCCTCACAGGGGTTTCGAACACTGAAGCTTTCTTT. It encodes CASSRLTGVSNTEAFF. This chain joins TRBV18 and TRBJ1-1; TRBD1 agrees at 7 bases. Germline lookup yields CDR1 KGHSH and CDR2 LQKENI. The CDR3 consists of 16 residues. With V trimmed by 4 bases and J by 1 base, 9 bases remained unmatched.

This clonotype was recorded only once. DNA of the CDR3: TGTGCCAGCAGCCCTCCCGGGAGGGACTATGGCTACACCTTC. Amino acid sequence: CASSPPGRDYGYTF. This sequence joins TRBV7-2 and TRBJ1-2; D is undetermined. The germline CDR1 and CDR2 sequences are SGHTA and FQGNSA. This CDR3 has 14 amino acids. Trimming removed 5 bases at V and 3 bases at J, with 13 bases between. Full variable domain (outside the CDR3, taken from reference TRBV7-2 and TRBJ1-2): GAGVSQSPSNKVTEKGKDVELRCDPISGHTALYWYRQSLGQGLEFLIYFQGNSAPDKSGLPSDRFSAERTGGSVSTLTIQRTQQEDSAVYLCASSPPGRDYGYTFGSGTRLTVV.

The rearrangement joins TRBV29-1 to TRBJ2-5, with TRBD2 matching over 11 bases. The DNA end favors TRBJ2-7, so the J call may be wrong. CDR3 size: 14 residues. Germline V CDR1 and CDR2: SQVTM, ANQGSEA. CDR3 DNA: TGCAGCGTTGATGTTGGGACTAGCGGCTACGAGCAGTACTTC. It yields the protein CSVDVGTSGYEQYF.

This clonotype has just a few counts. This chain links TRBV7-8 with TRBJ1-1; D gene ambiguous. Trimming cost V 3 bases and J 6 bases, with 11 bases left between them. The CDR3 contains 13 residues. Germline V gene lookup returns CDR1 SGHVS and CDR2 FQNEAQ. Here the CDR3 DNA reads TGTGCCAGCAGCTTTGCAGGTTTGGCTGAAGCTTTCTTT. It specifies CASSFAGLAEAFF.

V and J are TRBV7-9 and TRBJ2-3; the D gene is possibly TRBD2 (7 bases). This CDR3 is 16 amino acids long. Per the germline V gene, CDR1 is SEHNR and CDR2 is FQNEAQ (reference sequence). The V end was cut by 8 bases, the J end by 2 bases, with 20 bases between. Written as DNA, the CDR3 is TGTGCCAGCGGCTCCCCAGCGGGACACGCCACAGATACGCAGTATTTT. Its protein product is CASGSPAGHATDTQYF.

V gene TRBV2 combines with J gene TRBJ2-7, with 8 bases lining up with TRBD2. V gave up 3 bases and J gave up 2 bases; unmatched junction bases: 6. This CDR3 region has 15 residues. CDR1 is SNHLY and CDR2 is FYNNEI in the germline V gene. The DNA for the CDR3 is TGTGCCAGCAGTGAGCGGCGGGGGGCGACCTACGAGCAGTACTTC. Protein: CASSERRGATYEQYF.

This chain uses TRBV6-6 with TRBJ1-5; D may be TRBD1 (6 bases). There are 15 residues in the CDR3. Germline CDR1 is MNHNY and CDR2 is SVGAGI (reference sequence). Trimming pared 6 bases from V and 11 bases from J, leaving 23 bases between. DNA of the CDR3: TGTGCCAGCAGCCCCCGGGACAAACCCTCTAGGGCCCAGCATTTT. Encoded protein: CASSPRDKPSRAQHF.

The rearrangement uses TRBV25-1 and TRBJ2-3; the D gene could be TRBD1 or TRBD2 (6 bases each). V gave up 3 bases and J gave up 9 bases, with 13 bases separating them. Per germline, CDR1 MGHDK and CDR2 SYGVNS. The CDR3 contains 13 residues. CDR3 sequence: CASSDPGAPTQYF. Written as DNA, the CDR3 is TGTGCCAGCAGTGATCCGGGGGCGCCGACGCAGTATTTT.

On this clonotype: A clone one base away is much larger, so this may be a read error. The chain combines TRBV27 with TRBJ2-5, with unresolved D. This CDR3 spans 13 amino acids. CDR1 and CDR2 (germline): MNHEY, SMNVEV (reference sequence). CDR3 bases: TGTGCCAGCAGTGTCCTGTACCAAGAGACCCGGTACTTC. Translating gives CASSVLYQETRYF.

The rearrangement uses TRBV4-3 and TRBJ1-1; possible D gene TRBD1, 5 bases. CDR1 is LGHNA, CDR2 YSLEER, per germline. The CDR3 loop spans 14 amino acids. Trimming cost V 1 base and J 4 bases, with 10 bases left between them. The CDR3 DNA follows: TGCGCCAGCAGCCAAGGTGAGGGGAGCACTGAAGCTTTCTTT. Translated: CASSQGEGSTEAFF.

This clonotype was seen ten or more times. The CDR3 region has the DNA TGCGCCAGCAGCCACCCGGGACGGGAGGGAGAGACCCAGTACTTC. This codes for CASSHPGREGETQYF. The V gene is TRBV4-1, the J gene TRBJ2-5; 8 bases fit TRBD2. The V gene end was trimmed by 3 bases and the J gene end by 4 bases; junction bases not matched to a gene: 7. Germline V CDR1 and CDR2: MGHRA, YSYEKL. There are 15 residues in the CDR3.

This clonotype has a count of ten or more. This rearrangement joins TRBV4-3 to TRBJ2-7, with unresolved D. V lost 0 bases to trimming and J lost 4 bases, with 13 bases between them. Per germline, CDR1 LGHNA and CDR2 YSLEER. The CDR3 runs 15 residues. For the CDR3, the DNA is TGCGCCAGCAGCCAAGAGAAGTGGTTGAGATACGAGCAGTACTTC. Encoded protein: CASSQEKWLRYEQYF.